The present T cell receptor beta chain was sequenced within a study of cytomegalovirus exposure and HLA in healthy donors. PCR primers comprised 60 Vbeta and 13 Jbeta primers. TCRdb's table, derived via immunoSEQ multiplex PCR, lists solely in-frame clones and lacks some. The profile shows some 150,000 clones, over 75% of them singletons. Whole-study results and caveats: Reports indicated that the classifier achieved high specificity and sensitivity in diagnosing cytomegalovirus status. The HLA-A and HLA-B alleles of most subjects were reportedly predicted accurately from TCR beta sequences. Donor immune exposure was known only as CMV serostatus. The study listed 150 to 200 cytomegalovirus-associated TCR beta chains.

This CDR3 region has 15 residues. V shed 2 bases, J shed 1 base, and the junction held 0 bases outside the gene matches. The germline gives CDR1 SGHTA, CDR2 FQGNSA. Comments on this clone: No antigen is known for it.

This rearrangement joins TRBV7-2 to TRBJ2-2; TRBD2 matches 8 bases. The TCR was taken from a female donor in good health and CMV-seronegative. Sequencing was carried out using PBMCs. CDR3 DNA: TGTGCCAGCAGCTTAACTAGCGGGAACACCGGGGAGCTGTTTTTT. Its protein is CASSLTSGNTGELFF.